This T cell receptor (beta chain) derives from a study of CD8+ T cells in alopecia areata. Study summary: Treated patients were given oral tofacitinib, which was dosed at 5 to 10 mg twice daily. Scalp area affected, as a percentage, set the severity score of treated patients.

A note on this clone: Its antigen is as yet unknown.

Findings and limits, study-wide: Scalp clonality, together with expanded CD8+ clones among the top 100, fell significantly with tofacitinib.

V lost 3 bases to trimming and J lost 1 base, with 9 bases between them. Germline V gives CDR1 SQVTM, CDR2 ANQGSEA. The CDR3 sequence is 14 residues long. Indicated treatment: oral pan-JAK inhibitor, 5-10 mg twice daily. From alopecia areata patients, lesional scalp punch biopsies and peripheral blood were collected. Once RNA had been extracted, it was reverse transcribed into cDNA to act as the sequencing template. The assay was immunoSEQ multiplex PCR, and TCRdb's table has in-frame clones only and misses some. The repertoire has hundreds of thousands of clones, roughly three fifths of them found once; the top ten carry roughly 1.2%.

The specimen was CD4+ T cells sorted from blood, collected at approximately week 45, from a patient treated with tofacitinib. This clonotype was sampled from a human donor with alopecia areata. The chain recombines TRBV29-1 with TRBJ2-2, with unresolved D. CDR3 in DNA: TGCAGCGTTGAGAGACAACTGAACACCGGGGAGCTGTTTTTT. Amino acid sequence: CSVERQLNTGELFF.